Below, one T cell receptor (beta chain) is given with its context. This specimen comes from a study of blood T cell repertoires in COVID-19. Cohort 3 donors were reported recovered after two negative PCRs, clearance, or symptom resolution. Germline trimming cut 8 bases from V and 1 base from J; bases unmatched to any gene: 18. From germline, CDR1 is MNHEY and CDR2 SMNVEV (reference sequence). CDR3 length equals 18 residues. The table came from immunoSEQ multiplex PCR; TCRdb's copy has only in-frame clones and leaves some out. The sample holds 110,000 to 150,000 clones, about four fifths seen once. The receptor was isolated from a man aged 50 to 60 who had recovered from COVID-19. V gene TRBV27 combines with J gene TRBJ1-1, with 8 positions matching TRBD1. Sequencing input: PBMCs or T cells enriched from blood (not recorded which). This CDR3 reads CASVGRRQGRASNTEAFF. The CDR3 coding sequence is TGTGCCAGCGTAGGCCGAAGACAGGGGAGAGCGTCGAACACTGAAGCTTTCTTT.